This entry lists 24 T cell receptor beta chains sequenced from one sample in a study of blood T cell repertoires in COVID-19 (dated by TCRdb to between 2020 and 2021). Library preparation was by the immunoSEQ multiplex PCR assay. Here the immuneACCESS table is served through TCRdb, limited to in-frame sequences with V and J called. Missing clones are a known gap in these copies; in checked studies unresolved V genes cover under half, and the rest lacks a known reason. The sample table contains about 20,000 clones; only one count was recorded for about 90% of them. The ten biggest clones cover about 6% of the sample. Sequenced sample: peripheral blood. The receptors were gathered from a human donor in a cohort sampled during active COVID-19.

The chain uses TRBV29-1 and TRBJ2-1; TRBD1 is a possible D gene (6 bases). The CDR3 covers 12 residues. Trimming stripped 7 bases from V and 7 bases from J, with 14 bases between. Germline loops: CDR1 SQVTM, CDR2 ANQGSEA. CDR3 DNA: TGCAGCGGGGACACCCAGGCGAATGAGCAGTTCTTC. Its protein is CSGDTQANEQFF.

The chain employs TRBV7-9 and TRBJ2-5, with TRBD1 matching over 7 bases. J was trimmed by 6 bases and V by 1 base; bases with no gene match: 5. Germline lookup yields CDR1 SEHNR and CDR2 FQNEAQ (reference sequence). This CDR3 is built from 14 residues. CDR3 nucleotide sequence: TGTGCCAGCAGCTTAGGGACAGGTGGGCAGACCCAGTACTTC. This translates into CASSLGTGGQTQYF. The full variable domain, completed using reference TRBV7-9 and TRBJ2-5, is DTGVSQNPRHKITKRGQNVTFRCDPISEHNRLYWYRQTLGQGPEFLTYFQNEAQLEKSRLLSDRFSAERPKGSFSTLEIQRTEQGDSAMYLCASSLGTGGQTQYFGPGTRLLVL.

This clone was seen a single time. The V gene is TRBV6-1, the J gene TRBJ1-5; D is perhaps TRBD1 (5 bases). Germline V gene data show CDR1 as MNHNS and CDR2 as SASEGT. Trimming stripped 3 bases from V and 6 bases from J, with 15 bases between. This CDR3 region has 15 residues. The DNA of the CDR3 is TGTGCCAGCAGTGACCAAAGGGGAGGGATTCAGCCCCAGCATTTT. Translation gives CASSDQRGGIQPQHF.

The chain is built from TRBV6-5 and TRBJ1-5; D is uncertain. V lost 7 bases, J lost 4 bases, and 17 bases lay in between. Germline V lookup: CDR1 MNHEY, CDR2 SVGAGI. This CDR3 contains 15 residues. CDR3 sequence: CASTFGRGGNQPQHF. The CDR3 coding sequence is TGTGCCAGCACTTTTGGACGGGGTGGAAATCAGCCCCAGCATTTT.

This chain links TRBV27 with TRBJ1-2; TRBD1 aligns across 8 bases. The CDR3 sequence is 13 residues long. Germline V gene sequence: CDR1 MNHEY, CDR2 SMNVEV (reference sequence). The V segment lost 6 bases and the J segment 6 bases; nucleotides outside the gene matches: 6. Written as DNA, the CDR3 is TGTGCCAGCAGGATGACAGGGGCTGATGGCTACACCTTC. It codes for CASRMTGADGYTF.

The chain joins TRBV29-1 to TRBJ2-1, with TRBD2 matching 9 bases. J was trimmed by 3 bases and V by 1 base; bases with no gene match: 1. The CDR3 has 14 residues. Per the germline V gene, CDR1 is SQVTM and CDR2 is ANQGSEA. The CDR3 region has the DNA TGCAGCGTTGAAGGACTAGCGGACTACAATGAGCAGTTCTTC. This gives the protein CSVEGLADYNEQFF.

The chain links TRBV19 to TRBJ2-7; a possible D gene is TRBD1 (6 bases). V lost 0 bases and J lost 5, with 14 bases in between. CDR1 and CDR2 from the germline V gene are LNHDA and SQIVND (reference sequence). The CDR3 is made up of 15 amino acids. This CDR3 reads CASSIEQGSKDEQYF. The CDR3 DNA reads as TGTGCCAGTAGTATAGAACAGGGAAGCAAGGACGAGCAGTACTTC.

The chain couples TRBV29-1 to TRBJ1-2, with TRBD1 matching 7 bases. Germline assignment: CDR1 SQVTM and CDR2 ANQGSEA. The trim removed 8 bases at V and 4 bases at J, leaving 13 bases unmatched. The CDR3 runs to 14 residues. Written as DNA, the CDR3 is TGCAGCATCCGTGAAACAGGGGACTCCTATGGCTACACCTTC. Protein product: CSIRETGDSYGYTF. The whole variable domain, filled in from reference TRBV29-1 and TRBJ1-2, reads SAVISQKPSRDICQRGTSLTIQCQVDSQVTMMFWYRQQPGQSLTLIATANQGSEATYESGFVIDKFPISRPNLTFSTLTVSNMSPEDSSIYLCSIRETGDSYGYTFGSGTRLTVV.

The V and J genes are TRBV3-1 (or the pseudogene TRBV3-2) and TRBJ1-1, with no clear D. In germline, CDR1 is LGHDT, CDR2 YNNKEL (reference sequence). The length of the CDR3 is 13 residues. V was clipped by 6 bases and J by 2 bases, with 10 bases between them. The CDR3: CASRFLSNTEAFF. CDR3 coding DNA: TGTGCCAGCAGATTCCTGTCTAACACTGAAGCTTTCTTT.

The chain recombines TRBV18 with TRBJ2-2; 8 bases map to TRBD1. V shed 6 bases, J shed 6 bases, and the junction held 6 bases outside the gene matches. The CDR3 runs to 14 residues. Germline assignment: CDR1 KGHSH and CDR2 LQKENI. CDR3 coding DNA: TGTGCCAGCTCTACACAGGGGGTCTCCGGGGAGCTGTTTTTT. It specifies CASSTQGVSGELFF.

The chain couples TRBV28 to TRBJ2-7; D is unclear. The CDR3 is made up of 13 amino acids. CDR1 is MDHEN and CDR2 is SYDVKM in the germline V gene. The V end lost 1 base, the J end lost 0 bases, and 4 bases lay between the germline ends. CDR3 residues: CASSLYISYEQYF. CDR3 sequence (DNA): TGTGCCAGCAGTTTATACATCTCCTACGAGCAGTACTTC.

The chain links TRBV5-1 to TRBJ1-5; 8 bases map to TRBD1. Germline-derived CDR1 and CDR2 are SGHRS and YFSETQ. This CDR3 has 14 amino acids. With 5 bases clipped from V and 2 bases from J, the junction kept 3 bases outside the gene matches. CDR3 DNA sequence: TGCGCCAGCAGTGAGACAGGGGGCAATCAGCCCCAGCATTTT. This sequence encodes CASSETGGNQPQHF.

The count of this clone is one. The rearrangement links TRBV30 to TRBJ2-1; 7 nucleotides align to TRBD2. The V segment lost 1 base and the J segment 6 bases; nucleotides outside the gene matches: 3. CDR3 length equals 13 residues. Germline CDR1 is GTSNPN and CDR2 is SVGIG (reference sequence). The CDR3, as DNA: TGTGCCTGGAGTGAGGGACTATTCAATGAGCAGTTCTTC. It yields the protein CAWSEGLFNEQFF.

The J gene is TRBJ1-2, the V gene TRBV7-2, with a possible D match to TRBD1 (6 bases). Trimming took 5 bases from V and 6 from J, leaving 19 bases between them. Germline lookup yields CDR1 SGHTA and CDR2 FQGNSA. This CDR3 is built from 15 residues. DNA of the CDR3: TGTGCCAGCAGCCCGGGGGGCATTCTCCTCCATGGCTACACCTTC. It specifies CASSPGGILLHGYTF.

The J gene is TRBJ1-5, the V gene TRBV2; a possible D gene is TRBD1 (5 bases). V was clipped by 5 bases and J by 3 bases, with 14 bases between them. The CDR3 is made up of 15 amino acids. CDR1 and CDR2 (germline): SNHLY, FYNNEI. CDR3 amino acids: CASSNMGQNNQPQHF. As DNA, the CDR3 is TGTGCCAGCAGTAACATGGGGCAGAACAATCAGCCCCAGCATTTT.

The chain couples TRBV30 to TRBJ2-3, with D possibly TRBD2 on 6 matching bases. CDR1 is GTSNPN and CDR2 is SVGIG in the germline V gene (reference sequence). This CDR3 comprises 13 residues. Between the trimmed V and J ends, which lost 3 bases and 4 bases, there was a span of 11 bases. The CDR3 is CAWRVGSSDTQYF. The CDR3, as DNA: TGTGCCTGGAGGGTCGGGAGTTCAGATACGCAGTATTTT. Filled out from reference TRBV30 and TRBJ2-3, the complete variable domain reads SQTIHQWPATLVQPVGSPLSLECTVEGTSNPNLYWYRQAAGRGLQLLFYSVGIGQISSEVPQNLSASRPQDRQFILSSKKLLLSDSGFYLCAWRVGSSDTQYFGPGTRLTVL.

The chain uses TRBV5-5 and TRBJ2-1, with a possible D match to TRBD2 (6 bases). The CDR3 has 15 residues. V lost 5 bases and J lost 7, with 19 bases in between. Germline CDR1 is SGHKS and CDR2 is YYEKEE (reference sequence). The CDR3 nucleotides are TGTGCCAGCAGTTCAACCGGGACTGCTGGGAATGAGCAGTTCTTC. Protein sequence: CASSSTGTAGNEQFF.

J is TRBJ2-6 and V is TRBV9; no firm D call. This CDR3 is built from 16 residues. The ends were cut back, 3 bases at V and 0 bases at J, with 10 bases in the middle. Germline CDR1 SGDLS, CDR2 YYNGEE. The CDR3 sequence is CASSALLVSGANVLTF. CDR3 bases: TGTGCCAGCAGCGCCCTCTTAGTCTCTGGGGCCAACGTCCTGACTTTC.

This clone has a single count. The chain combines TRBV28 with TRBJ1-1, with D hard to call. Germline CDR1 is MDHEN and CDR2 is SYDVKM. This CDR3 has 12 amino acids. Trimming took off 5 bases at V and 6 bases at J, with 10 bases between the two ends. The CDR3 spells CASSPYIAEAFF. In DNA form, the CDR3 reads TGTGCCAGCAGTCCCTATATCGCTGAAGCTTTCTTT.

The genes are TRBV10-3 and TRBJ2-7, with no clear D. The CDR3 runs 13 residues. Germline CDR1 reads ENHRY; CDR2 reads SYGVKD. V was pared by 3 bases and J by 0 bases, with 6 bases between. The CDR3, as DNA: TGTGCCATCAGTGAAACATACTCCTACGAGCAGTACTTC. Translating gives CAISETYSYEQYF.

In this sample, this clone turned up once. This chain links TRBV5-6 with TRBJ2-7; possible D gene TRBD1, 5 bases. The germline V gene encodes CDR1 SGHDT and CDR2 YYEEEE. The CDR3 covers 14 residues. The V end was cut by 3 bases, the J end by 4 bases, with 14 bases between. DNA of the CDR3: TGTGCCAGCAGCTATTCACAGGCGACATACGAGCAGTACTTC. As protein: CASSYSQATYEQYF.

The sample holds a few counts of this clone. The chain recombines TRBV11-2 with TRBJ2-3, with 7 nucleotides matching TRBD1. The ends lost 4 bases at V and 2 bases at J; junction bases unmatched: 12. The CDR3 loop spans 17 amino acids. Per the germline V gene, CDR1 is SGHAT and CDR2 is FQNNGV. CDR3 amino acids: CASSSGTRGSATDTQYF. The DNA of the CDR3 is TGTGCCAGCAGCTCGGGAACCAGGGGGTCTGCCACAGATACGCAGTATTTT.

The rearrangement joins TRBV6-2 or TRBV6-3 to TRBJ1-5; TRBD1 is a possible D gene (6 bases). The CDR3 sequence is 17 residues long. Germline assignment: CDR1 MNHEY and CDR2 SVGEGT. Trimming took 2 bases from V and 5 from J, leaving 19 bases between them. Written as DNA, the CDR3 is TGTGCCAGCAGTTACGCGGGGGCTTTCCAATCGGATCAGCCCCAGCATTTT. Its translation: CASSYAGAFQSDQPQHF.

The V call is TRBV29-1, the J call TRBJ1-1; 7 positions match TRBD1. V trimming: 8 bases; J trimming: 1 base; junction bases outside the gene matches: 7. CDR3 length: 13 amino acids. Germline V gives CDR1 SQVTM, CDR2 ANQGSEA. The CDR3 spells CSLETGRNTEAFF. The CDR3 DNA follows: TGCAGCTTGGAGACAGGGAGGAACACTGAAGCTTTCTTT.